This is a list of T cell receptor beta chains from one sample in a study of blood T cell repertoires in COVID-19. Here immunoSEQ multiplex PCR was the method, and the copy in TCRdb shows in-frame clones only, minus some. The sample includes some 150,000 clones, over 75% seen only once; the top ten take roughly 2.9%. The sequencing input was PBMCs or T cells enriched from blood (not recorded which). The origin of the receptors is a woman aged 45-65 years who had recovered from COVID-19. The CDR3 runs from the conserved cysteine through the conserved F or W. D genes are given only for firm matches. The size of a clone is reported for some rows only, either as once, few or many, or as a class for expanded clones.

clone_size: NA
d_call: TRBD2
j_call: TRBJ2-3
v_call: TRBV9
cdr3_nt: TGTGCCAGCAGCGTAGGGGACTATCCTCCCACAGATACGCAGTATTTT
cdr3_aa: CASSVGDYPPTDTQYF

clone_size: NA
d_call: NA
j_call: TRBJ2-1
v_call: TRBV29-1
cdr3_nt: TGCAGCGTGGAGGGATCCCGAGAGGAGCAGTTCTTC
cdr3_aa: CSVEGSREEQFF

clone_size: NA
d_call: TRBD2
j_call: TRBJ2-1
v_call: TRBV30
cdr3_nt: TGTGCCTGGAGTTCCCCAGCGGGAGAGCAGTTCTTC
cdr3_aa: CAWSSPAGEQFF

clone_size: NA
d_call: NA
j_call: TRBJ1-5
v_call: TRBV12-3/TRBV12-4
cdr3_nt: TGTGCCACCTCTTGGGGGGGTCAGCCCCAGCATTTT
cdr3_aa: CATSWGGQPQHF

clone_size: NA
d_call: TRBD2
j_call: TRBJ2-7
v_call: TRBV6-5
cdr3_nt: TGTGCCAGCAGTTACTCCCCTAGCGGGAAGATAGACGAGCAGTACTTC
cdr3_aa: CASSYSPSGKIDEQYF

clone_size: few
d_call: NA
j_call: TRBJ2-5
v_call: TRBV5-1
cdr3_nt: TGCGCCAGCAGCTCCTCTGGGGCAGAGACCCAGTACTTC
cdr3_aa: CASSSSGAETQYF

clone_size: NA
d_call: TRBD2
j_call: TRBJ2-1
v_call: TRBV5-1
cdr3_nt: TGCGCCAGCAGCCGATTGACTAGCGGGGGCAGCAATGAGCAGTTCTTC
cdr3_aa: CASSRLTSGGSNEQFF

clone_size: NA
d_call: TRBD1
j_call: TRBJ2-7
v_call: TRBV6-6
cdr3_nt: TGTGCCAGCATCCCAGGACAGGGAGGCGAGCAGTACTTC
cdr3_aa: CASIPGQGGEQYF

clone_size: NA
d_call: NA
j_call: TRBJ2-5
v_call: TRBV19
cdr3_nt: TGTGCCAGTAGTCCCGTTCGGGGAAGGGAGACCCAGTACTTC
cdr3_aa: CASSPVRGRETQYF

clone_size: many
d_call: TRBD1
j_call: TRBJ2-7
v_call: TRBV6-5
cdr3_nt: TGTGCCAGCAGTTACTTACAGGGGATCGGTGGACAGCAGTACTTC
cdr3_aa: CASSYLQGIGGQQYF

clone_size: NA
d_call: NA
j_call: TRBJ1-2
v_call: TRBV25-1
cdr3_nt: TGTGCCAGCAGTGAGGTGAGAACAGGGCTCAGGAATGGCTACACCTTC
cdr3_aa: CASSEVRTGLRNGYTF

clone_size: NA
d_call: TRBD1
j_call: TRBJ1-5
v_call: TRBV19
cdr3_nt: TGTGCCAGTAGTATACGGGCAGGGGGTCACCAGCCCCAGCATTTT
cdr3_aa: CASSIRAGGHQPQHF

clone_size: NA
d_call: TRBD1
j_call: TRBJ1-2
v_call: TRBV14
cdr3_nt: TGTGCCAGCAGTCCGAGGGGGCCGTACTATGGCTACACCTTC
cdr3_aa: CASSPRGPYYGYTF

clone_size: once
d_call: TRBD1
j_call: TRBJ2-7
v_call: TRBV5-1
cdr3_nt: TGCGCCAGCAGCTCCCCCTACCTCGACAGGGCGAGCTACGAGCAGTACTTC
cdr3_aa: CASSSPYLDRASYEQYF

clone_size: NA
d_call: TRBD1
j_call: TRBJ2-1
v_call: TRBV10-3
cdr3_nt: TGTGCCATCAGTGAGTCCGGGACAGGGATTGGAAATGAGCAGTTCTTC
cdr3_aa: CAISESGTGIGNEQFF

clone_size: NA
d_call: TRBD2
j_call: TRBJ2-7
v_call: TRBV28
cdr3_nt: TGTGCCAGCACCCGGACTAGCTCCTACGAGCAGTACTTC
cdr3_aa: CASTRTSSYEQYF

clone_size: NA
d_call: NA
j_call: TRBJ2-7
v_call: TRBV18
cdr3_nt: TGTGCCAGCTCAACTAACGGGGGTTCCTCCTACGAGCAGTACTTC
cdr3_aa: CASSTNGGSSYEQYF

clone_size: NA
d_call: TRBD1
j_call: TRBJ1-4
v_call: TRBV2
cdr3_nt: TGTGCCAGCAGGGGGACAGGGGTGGAAAAACTGTTTTTT
cdr3_aa: CASRGTGVEKLFF

clone_size: NA
d_call: NA
j_call: TRBJ2-2
v_call: TRBV7-3
cdr3_nt: TGTGCCAGCAGCGGGGCTAGGGCCGGGGAGCTGTTTTTT
cdr3_aa: CASSGARAGELFF

clone_size: NA
d_call: NA
j_call: TRBJ2-1
v_call: TRBV7-9
cdr3_nt: TGTGCCAGCAGGCTTACTGGGGGCGAATACAATGAGCAGTTCTTC
cdr3_aa: CASRLTGGEYNEQFF

clone_size: NA
d_call: NA
j_call: TRBJ2-7
v_call: TRBV9
cdr3_nt: TGTGCCAGCAGCGTAGAACTAGCCTCCTACGAGCAGTACTTC
cdr3_aa: CASSVELASYEQYF

clone_size: NA
d_call: TRBD1
j_call: TRBJ2-7
v_call: TRBV5-6
cdr3_nt: TGTGCCAGCAGCTTTTGGGACAGGAGCAACTACGAGCAGTACTTC
cdr3_aa: CASSFWDRSNYEQYF

clone_size: NA
d_call: NA
j_call: TRBJ1-1
v_call: TRBV9
cdr3_nt: TGTGCCAGCAGCTCCCAGACAGGAGTAGACACTGAAGCTTTCTTT
cdr3_aa: CASSSQTGVDTEAFF

clone_size: NA
d_call: TRBD1
j_call: TRBJ1-2
v_call: TRBV7-9
cdr3_nt: TGTGCCAGCAGCCCCCGGACAGGGGCGGGAGGCTACACCTTC
cdr3_aa: CASSPRTGAGGYTF

clone_size: NA
d_call: TRBD1
j_call: TRBJ1-2
v_call: TRBV27
cdr3_nt: TGTGCCAGCAGTTTAGGGACCTTGACAGGGGCCTATGGCTACACCTTC
cdr3_aa: CASSLGTLTGAYGYTF

clone_size: medium-sized
d_call: NA
j_call: TRBJ1-1
v_call: TRBV6-4
cdr3_nt: TGTGCCAGCGGAGAGACAGCGAACACTGAAGCTTTCTTT
cdr3_aa: CASGETANTEAFF

clone_size: NA
d_call: TRBD1
j_call: TRBJ1-4
v_call: TRBV6-6
cdr3_nt: TGTGCCAGCAGCCGAGGACAGGGCCAGTATGGAGAAAAACTGTTTTTT
cdr3_aa: CASSRGQGQYGEKLFF

clone_size: NA
d_call: NA
j_call: TRBJ1-1
v_call: TRBV9
cdr3_nt: TGTGCCAGCAGCGCTAACCCCAGGGGCGAGCCGAACACTGAAGCTTTCTTT
cdr3_aa: CASSANPRGEPNTEAFF

clone_size: NA
d_call: NA
j_call: TRBJ1-2
v_call: TRBV19
cdr3_nt: TGTGCCAGTAGTATAGCAGGGCAGGACTATGGCTACACCTTC
cdr3_aa: CASSIAGQDYGYTF

clone_size: NA
d_call: NA
j_call: TRBJ1-3
v_call: TRBV7-8
cdr3_nt: TGTGCCAGCAGCTTTGGGCAGAACGCCGTTACCTCTGGAAACACCATATATTTT
cdr3_aa: CASSFGQNAVTSGNTIYF

clone_size: once
d_call: NA
j_call: TRBJ1-4
v_call: TRBV19
cdr3_nt: TGTGCCAGTACAACGGAGTCTAATGAAAAACTGTTTTTT
cdr3_aa: CASTTESNEKLFF

clone_size: NA
d_call: NA
j_call: TRBJ1-2
v_call: TRBV6-5
cdr3_nt: TGTGCCAGCAAGGGGCGCGGCTATGGCTACACCTTC
cdr3_aa: CASKGRGYGYTF

clone_size: NA
d_call: TRBD2
j_call: TRBJ2-7
v_call: TRBV11-2
cdr3_nt: TGTGCCAGCAGCTTTGGGACTAGCTCTTCCTACGAGCAGTACTTC
cdr3_aa: CASSFGTSSSYEQYF

clone_size: NA
d_call: NA
j_call: TRBJ2-7
v_call: TRBV20-1
cdr3_nt: TGCAGTGCTAGTTTCTATACCTACGAGCAGTACTTC
cdr3_aa: CSASFYTYEQYF

clone_size: NA
d_call: NA
j_call: TRBJ1-4
v_call: TRBV21-1
cdr3_nt: TGTGCCAGCAGTCTTCTTAATGAAAAACTGTTTTTT
cdr3_aa: CASSLLNEKLFF

clone_size: NA
d_call: TRBD1
j_call: TRBJ1-5
v_call: TRBV7-2
cdr3_nt: TGTGCCAGCAGCTCGGGACAGGGGGCAGGTCAGCCCCAGCATTTT
cdr3_aa: CASSSGQGAGQPQHF

clone_size: NA
d_call: NA
j_call: TRBJ2-6
v_call: TRBV19
cdr3_nt: TGTGCCAGTAGTGGGGCAGGGCCTTCTGGGGCCAACGTCCTGACTTTC
cdr3_aa: CASSGAGPSGANVLTF

clone_size: NA
d_call: NA
j_call: TRBJ1-1
v_call: TRBV14
cdr3_nt: TGTGCCAGCAGCCAAGTACATGAGAGGGCTGAAGCTTTCTTT
cdr3_aa: CASSQVHERAEAFF

clone_size: few
d_call: NA
j_call: TRBJ1-1
v_call: TRBV6-5
cdr3_nt: TGTGCCAGCAGAAGTGTGTGGGGGCAGGGTGAAGCTTTCTTT
cdr3_aa: CASRSVWGQGEAFF

clone_size: NA
d_call: NA
j_call: TRBJ2-2
v_call: TRBV14
cdr3_nt: TGTGCCAGCAGCCGGCAAAACACCGGGGAGCTGTTTTTT
cdr3_aa: CASSRQNTGELFF

clone_size: NA
d_call: NA
j_call: TRBJ1-3
v_call: TRBV6-5
cdr3_nt: TGTGCCACCGAGCGGCGGACCCGCTCTGGAAACACCATATATTTT
cdr3_aa: CATERRTRSGNTIYF